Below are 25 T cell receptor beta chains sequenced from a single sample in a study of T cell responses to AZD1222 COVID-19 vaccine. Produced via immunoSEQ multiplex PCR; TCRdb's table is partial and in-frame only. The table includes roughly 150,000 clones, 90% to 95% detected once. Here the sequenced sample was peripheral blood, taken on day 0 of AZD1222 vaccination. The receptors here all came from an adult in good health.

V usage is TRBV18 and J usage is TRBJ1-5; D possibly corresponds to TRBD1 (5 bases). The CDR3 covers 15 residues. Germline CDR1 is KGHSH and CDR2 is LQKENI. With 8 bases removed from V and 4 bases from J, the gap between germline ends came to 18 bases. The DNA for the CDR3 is TGTGCCAGCCAGTCCGGGACGTCAAGTAATCAGCCCCAGCATTTT. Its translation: CASQSGTSSNQPQHF.

Here the CDR3 reads CASSERATGGTDTQYF. The CDR3 bases are TGTGCCAGCAGTGAAAGGGCGACAGGGGGCACAGATACGCAGTATTTT. V gene TRBV2 combines with J gene TRBJ2-3; 8 bases are a match to TRBD1. V was pared by 2 bases and J by 1 base, with 5 bases of the junction left unmatched. The CDR3 sequence is 16 residues long. Per the germline V gene, CDR1 is SNHLY and CDR2 is FYNNEI. The full variable domain, rest sourced from reference TRBV2 and TRBJ2-3, is EPEVTQTPSHQVTQMGQEVILRCVPISNHLYFYWYRQILGQKVEFLVSFYNNEISEKSEIFDDQFSVERPDGSNFTLKIRSTKLEDSAMYFCASSERATGGTDTQYFGPGTRLTVL.

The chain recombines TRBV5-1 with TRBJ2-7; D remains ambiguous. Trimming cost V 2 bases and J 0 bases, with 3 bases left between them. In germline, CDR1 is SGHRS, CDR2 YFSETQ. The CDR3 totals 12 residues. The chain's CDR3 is CASSFGSYEQYF. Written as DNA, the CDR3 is TGCGCCAGCAGCTTCGGCTCCTACGAGCAGTACTTC.

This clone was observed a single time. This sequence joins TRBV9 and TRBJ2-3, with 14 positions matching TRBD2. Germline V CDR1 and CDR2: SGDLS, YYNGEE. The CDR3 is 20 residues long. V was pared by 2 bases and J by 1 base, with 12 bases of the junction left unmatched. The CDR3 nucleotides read TGTGCCAGCAGCGTGACTAGCGGGGGGGCCTACTCATTAGGCACAGATACGCAGTATTTT. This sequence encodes CASSVTSGGAYSLGTDTQYF.

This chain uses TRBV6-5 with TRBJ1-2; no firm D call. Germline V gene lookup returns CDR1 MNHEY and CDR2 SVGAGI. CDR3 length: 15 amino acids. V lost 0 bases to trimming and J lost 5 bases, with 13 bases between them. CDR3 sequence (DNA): TGTGCCAGCAGTTACTCGGGAGGGCTCGGGTATGGCTACACCTTC. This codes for CASSYSGGLGYGYTF.

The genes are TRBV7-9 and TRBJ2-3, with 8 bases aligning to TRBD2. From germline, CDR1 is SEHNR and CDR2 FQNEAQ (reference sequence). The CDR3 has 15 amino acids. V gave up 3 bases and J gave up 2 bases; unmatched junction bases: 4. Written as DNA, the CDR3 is TGTGCCAGCAGCTTCGCGGGGGGTATCACAGATACGCAGTATTTT. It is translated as CASSFAGGITDTQYF.

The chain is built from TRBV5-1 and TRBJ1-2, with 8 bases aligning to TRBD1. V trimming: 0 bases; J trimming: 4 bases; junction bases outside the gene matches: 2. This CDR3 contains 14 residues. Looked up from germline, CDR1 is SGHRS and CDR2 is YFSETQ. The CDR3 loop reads CASSLGTGSYGYTF. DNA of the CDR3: TGCGCCAGCAGCTTGGGGACAGGGAGCTATGGCTACACCTTC.

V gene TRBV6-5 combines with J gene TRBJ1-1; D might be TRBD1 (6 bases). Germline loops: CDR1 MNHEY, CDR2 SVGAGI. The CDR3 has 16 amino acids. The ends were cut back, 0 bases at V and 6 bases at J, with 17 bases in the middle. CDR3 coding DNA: TGTGCCAGCAGTTACTCGACGGTGGTCGGGGGCCCTGAAGCTTTCTTT. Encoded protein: CASSYSTVVGGPEAFF.

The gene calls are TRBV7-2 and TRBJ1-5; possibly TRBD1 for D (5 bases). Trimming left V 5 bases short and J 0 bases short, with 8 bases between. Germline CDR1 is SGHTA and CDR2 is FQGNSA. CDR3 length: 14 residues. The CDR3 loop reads CASSRQYSNQPQHF. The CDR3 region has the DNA TGTGCCAGCAGCAGACAGTATAGCAATCAGCCCCAGCATTTT. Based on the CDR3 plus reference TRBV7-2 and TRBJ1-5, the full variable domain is GAGVSQSPSNKVTEKGKDVELRCDPISGHTALYWYRQSLGQGLEFLIYFQGNSAPDKSGLPSDRFSAERTGGSVSTLTIQRTQQEDSAVYLCASSRQYSNQPQHFGDGTRLSIL.

The DNA for the CDR3 is TGTGCCAGTAGTATGACAGGGGCCGGAGCTTTCTTT. It specifies CASSMTGAGAFF. The chain carries TRBV19 and TRBJ1-1; TRBD1 matches at 8 bases. The CDR3 is 12 amino acids. Germline CDR1 reads LNHDA; CDR2 reads SQIVND (reference sequence). Trimming at V came to 3 bases and at J to 10 bases, leaving 4 bases not matched to a gene.

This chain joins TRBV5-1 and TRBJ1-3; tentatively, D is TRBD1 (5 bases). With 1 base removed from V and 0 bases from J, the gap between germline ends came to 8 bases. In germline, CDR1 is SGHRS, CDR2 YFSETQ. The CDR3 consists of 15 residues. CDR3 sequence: CASSLSGSSGNTIYF. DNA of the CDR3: TGCGCCAGCAGCTTGTCAGGGTCCTCTGGAAACACCATATATTTT. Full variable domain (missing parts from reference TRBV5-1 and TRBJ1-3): KAGVTQTPRYLIKTRGQQVTLSCSPISGHRSVSWYQQTPGQGLQFLFEYFSETQRNKGNFPGRFSGRQFSNSRSEMNVSTLELGDSALYLCASSLSGSSGNTIYFGEGSWLTVV.

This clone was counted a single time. The CDR3 DNA follows: TGCGCCAGCAGCCCGGACAGGGTGGTGGATACGCAGTATTTT. Its protein is CASSPDRVVDTQYF. This sequence joins TRBV5-1 and TRBJ2-3; 8 bases map to TRBD1. This CDR3 contains 14 residues. The J segment lost 6 bases and the V segment lost 4 bases, leaving 7 bases of the junction unmatched. The V gene's germline CDR1 is SGHRS and CDR2 YFSETQ.

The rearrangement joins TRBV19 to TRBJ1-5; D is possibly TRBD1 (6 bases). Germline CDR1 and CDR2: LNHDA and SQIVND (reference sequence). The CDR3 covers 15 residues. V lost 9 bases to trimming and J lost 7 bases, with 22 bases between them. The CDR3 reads CASVTGIQGHQPQHF. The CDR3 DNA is TGTGCCAGCGTTACGGGGATTCAGGGGCACCAGCCCCAGCATTTT.

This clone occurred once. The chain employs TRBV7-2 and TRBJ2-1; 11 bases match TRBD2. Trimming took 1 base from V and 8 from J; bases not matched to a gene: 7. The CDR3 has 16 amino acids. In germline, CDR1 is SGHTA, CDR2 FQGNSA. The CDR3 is CASSLDSTSGGYEQFF. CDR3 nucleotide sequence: TGTGCCAGCAGCTTAGATAGTACTAGCGGGGGATATGAGCAGTTCTTC.

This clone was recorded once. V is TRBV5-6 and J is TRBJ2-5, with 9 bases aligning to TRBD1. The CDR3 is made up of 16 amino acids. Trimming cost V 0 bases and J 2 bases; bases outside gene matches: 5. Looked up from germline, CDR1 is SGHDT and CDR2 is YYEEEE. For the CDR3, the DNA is TGTGCCAGCAGCTTGGATCGAGGGACAGGGCAAGAGACCCAGTACTTC. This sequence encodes CASSLDRGTGQETQYF.

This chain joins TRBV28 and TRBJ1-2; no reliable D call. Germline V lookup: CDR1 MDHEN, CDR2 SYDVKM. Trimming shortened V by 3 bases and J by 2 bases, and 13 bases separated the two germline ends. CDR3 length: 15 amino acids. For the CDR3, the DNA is TGTGCCAGCAGTTTGGGTGGAAACTTAAACTATGGCTACACCTTC. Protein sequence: CASSLGGNLNYGYTF.

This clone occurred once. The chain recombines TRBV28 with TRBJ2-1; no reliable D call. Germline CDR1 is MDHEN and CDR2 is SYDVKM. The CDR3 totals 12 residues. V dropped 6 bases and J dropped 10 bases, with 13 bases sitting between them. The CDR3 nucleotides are TGTGCCAGCAGCGTCATAACCCGCGAGCAGTTCTTC. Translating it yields CASSVITREQFF.

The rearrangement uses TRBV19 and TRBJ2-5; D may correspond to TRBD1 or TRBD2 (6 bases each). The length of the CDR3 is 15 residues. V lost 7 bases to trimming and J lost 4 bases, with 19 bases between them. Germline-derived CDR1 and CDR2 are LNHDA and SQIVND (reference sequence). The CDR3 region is CASTSTGALLETQYF. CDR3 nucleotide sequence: TGTGCCAGTACCTCCACGGGGGCCCTTTTAGAGACCCAGTACTTC.

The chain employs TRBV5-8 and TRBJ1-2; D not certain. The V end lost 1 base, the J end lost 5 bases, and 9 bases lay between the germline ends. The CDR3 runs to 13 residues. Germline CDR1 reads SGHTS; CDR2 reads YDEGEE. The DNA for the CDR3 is TGTGCCAGCAGCTTGAATATACTATATGGCTACACCTTC. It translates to CASSLNILYGYTF.

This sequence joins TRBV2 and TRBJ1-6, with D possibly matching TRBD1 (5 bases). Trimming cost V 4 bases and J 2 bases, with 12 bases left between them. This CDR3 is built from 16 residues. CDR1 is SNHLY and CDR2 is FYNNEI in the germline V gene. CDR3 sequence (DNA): TGTGCCAGCAGTGTTCAGGGTAGCGCCTATAATTCACCCCTCCACTTT. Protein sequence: CASSVQGSAYNSPLHF.

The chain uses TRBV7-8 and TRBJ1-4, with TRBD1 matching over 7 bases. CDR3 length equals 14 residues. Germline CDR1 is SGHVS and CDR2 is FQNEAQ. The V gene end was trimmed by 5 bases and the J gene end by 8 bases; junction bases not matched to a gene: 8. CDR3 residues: CASSQGQGEEKLFF. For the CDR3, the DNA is TGTGCCAGCAGCCAGGGCCAGGGGGAGGAAAAACTGTTTTTT.

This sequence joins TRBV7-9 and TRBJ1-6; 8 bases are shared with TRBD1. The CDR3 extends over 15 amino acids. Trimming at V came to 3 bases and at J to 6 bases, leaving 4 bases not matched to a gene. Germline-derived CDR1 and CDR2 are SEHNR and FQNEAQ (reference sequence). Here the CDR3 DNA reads TGTGCCAGCAGCTTCGGGACAGGCCTTAATTCACCCCTCCACTTT. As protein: CASSFGTGLNSPLHF.

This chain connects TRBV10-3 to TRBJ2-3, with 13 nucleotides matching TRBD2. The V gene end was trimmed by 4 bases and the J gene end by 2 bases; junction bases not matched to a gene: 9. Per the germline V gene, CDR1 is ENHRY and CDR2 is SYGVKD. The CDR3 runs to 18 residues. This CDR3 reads CAISAAGTSGAHTDTQYF. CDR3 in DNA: TGTGCCATCAGTGCCGCCGGGACTAGCGGGGCGCACACAGATACGCAGTATTTT.

CDR3 sequence (DNA): TGTGCCAGCAGCTTAACGTCCCTACCCAGTGAGCAGTTCTTC. It specifies CASSLTSLPSEQFF. The chain recombines TRBV11-3 with TRBJ2-1, with D unresolved. The CDR3 has 14 residues. Germline CDR1 SGHNT, CDR2 YENEEA. Trimming cost V 2 bases and J 9 bases, with 14 bases left between them. Full variable domain (missing parts from reference TRBV11-3 and TRBJ2-1): EAGVVQSPRYKIIEKKQPVAFWCNPISGHNTLYWYLQNLGQGPELLIRYENEEAVDDSQLPKDRFSAERLKGVDSTLKIQPAELGDSAVYLCASSLTSLPSEQFFGPGTRLTVL.

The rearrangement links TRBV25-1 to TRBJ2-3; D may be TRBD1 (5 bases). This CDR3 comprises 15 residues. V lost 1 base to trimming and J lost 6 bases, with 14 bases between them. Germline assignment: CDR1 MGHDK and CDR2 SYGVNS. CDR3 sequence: CASSESGAERDTQYF. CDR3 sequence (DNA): TGTGCCAGCAGTGAATCTGGGGCCGAGAGGGATACGCAGTATTTT.